Reported below is one T cell receptor (beta chain). The data originate from a study of blood T cell repertoires in COVID-19. In the original workflow: Reference gene primer amplification in the assay estimated nucleated cell counts. Produced via immunoSEQ multiplex PCR; TCRdb's table is partial and in-frame only. That table supplies the V and J calls and clone size; D and trimming were determined from the DNA. The top ten hold about 4.1% of the sample, which has approximately 150,000 clones, 87% seen once. Shortly before study entry, within 2 weeks, exposed participants had met a COVID-19 case. The CDR3 consists of 14 residues. The V gene lost 0 bases and the J gene lost 7 bases, with 10 bases spanning the gap. In germline, CDR1 is SGHRS, CDR2 YFSETQ.

The receptor's source is a woman aged 40 to 49 who had been exposed to COVID-19. The chain couples TRBV5-1 to TRBJ2-2, with a weak D call TRBD1 (6 bases). Sequencing input: PBMCs or T cells enriched from blood (not recorded which). The chain's CDR3 is CASSLDRVGGELFF. The DNA for the CDR3 is TGCGCCAGCAGCTTGGACAGGGTCGGCGGGGAGCTGTTTTTT.